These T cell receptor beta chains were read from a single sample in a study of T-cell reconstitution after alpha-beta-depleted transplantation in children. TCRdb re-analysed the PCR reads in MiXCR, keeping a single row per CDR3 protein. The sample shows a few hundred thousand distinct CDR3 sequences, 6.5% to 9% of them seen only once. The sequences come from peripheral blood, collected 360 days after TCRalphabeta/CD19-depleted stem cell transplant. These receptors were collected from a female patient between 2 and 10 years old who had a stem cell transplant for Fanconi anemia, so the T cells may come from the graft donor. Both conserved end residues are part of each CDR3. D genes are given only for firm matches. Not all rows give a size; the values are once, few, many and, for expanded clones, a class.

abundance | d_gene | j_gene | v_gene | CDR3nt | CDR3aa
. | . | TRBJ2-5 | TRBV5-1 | TGCGCCAGCAGCCTGGAGGGGGCCGGGGAGACCCAGTACTTC | CASSLEGAGETQYF
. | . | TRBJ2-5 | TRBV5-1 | TGCGCCAGCAGCTGGCCCCAGGGTCAAGAGACCCAGTACTTC | CASSWPQGQETQYF
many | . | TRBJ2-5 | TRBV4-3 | TGCGCCAGCAGCCAAGATTTCGCGCGCCAAGAGACCCAGTACTTC | CASSQDFARQETQYF
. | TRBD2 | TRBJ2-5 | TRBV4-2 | TGTGCCAGCAGCCCGACCCTTTCCGGGACTAGCGGGAGAGGGAGAGAGACCCAGTACTTC | CASSPTLSGTSGRGRETQYF
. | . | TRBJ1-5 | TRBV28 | TGTGCCAGCAGTCCCGTTCTTAGGGCCAATCAGCCCCAGCATTTT | CASSPVLRANQPQHF
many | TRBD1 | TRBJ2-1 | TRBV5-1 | TGCGCCAGCTACCTTGCGGGACAGGGTTACAATGAGCAGTTCTTC | CASYLAGQGYNEQFF
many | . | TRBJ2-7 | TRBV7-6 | TGTGCCAGCAGCTTAGTGGCATCTGAGGATGACGAGCAGTACTTC | CASSLVASEDDEQYF
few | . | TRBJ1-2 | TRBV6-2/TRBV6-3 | TGTGCCAGCAGTTACTCCGACGTAACCTCTCGGAACTATGGCTACACCTTC | CASSYSDVTSRNYGYTF
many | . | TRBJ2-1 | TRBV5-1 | TGCGCCAGCAGCTTGGACTACCGCTACAATGAGCAGTTCTTC | CASSLDYRYNEQFF
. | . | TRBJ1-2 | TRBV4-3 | TGCGCCAGCAGCCAAGATCGGGGGGGCTACACCTTC | CASSQDRGGYTF
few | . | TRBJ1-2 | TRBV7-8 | TGTGCCAGCAGCCCAGACAGAGTCCCATCCAGGTCCTATGGCTACACCTTC | CASSPDRVPSRSYGYTF
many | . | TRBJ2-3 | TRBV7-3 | TGTGCCAGCAGCCCAAGTGGGGCCTCTAGCACAGATACGCAGTATTTT | CASSPSGASSTDTQYF
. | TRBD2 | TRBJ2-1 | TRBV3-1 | TGTGCCAGCAGCCAATTACCTGTGACTAGCGGGGGGATGTACAATGAGCAGTTCTTC | CASSQLPVTSGGMYNEQFF
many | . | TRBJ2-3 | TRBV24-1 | TGTGCCACCAGTGATAGACAGGGCGGGAACACAGATACGCAGTATTTT | CATSDRQGGNTDTQYF
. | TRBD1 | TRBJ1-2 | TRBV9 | TGTGCCAGCAGCGTCCGGGCCGGGACAGACTATGGCTACACCTTC | CASSVRAGTDYGYTF
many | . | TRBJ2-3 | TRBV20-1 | TGCAGTGCTAGACTGAACAGGGATACGCAGTATTTT | CSARLNRDTQYF
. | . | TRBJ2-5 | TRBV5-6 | TGTGCCAGCAGCTTGTACGGGGTCGGGGAGACCCAGTACTTC | CASSLYGVGETQYF
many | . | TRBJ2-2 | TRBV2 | TGTGCCAGCAGTGAGGTAGCGAACACCGGGGAGCTGTTTTTT | CASSEVANTGELFF
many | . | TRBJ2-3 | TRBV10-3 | TGTGCCATCAGTGAGAGAGGACCAACTACGCAGTATTTT | CAISERGPTTQYF
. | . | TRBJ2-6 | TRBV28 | TGTGCCAGCAGTTTGGACCTTTTGCCCTCAACCCCTGGGGCCAACGTCCTGACTTTC | CASSLDLLPSTPGANVLTF
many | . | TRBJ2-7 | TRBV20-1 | TGCAGTGCTAGGGGTGGGACTTCCGAGCAGTACTTC | CSARGGTSEQYF
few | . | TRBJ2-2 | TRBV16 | TGTGCCAGCAGCCAATCCAGGCTGACCGGGGAGCTGTTTTTT | CASSQSRLTGELFF
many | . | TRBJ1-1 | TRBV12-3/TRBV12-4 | TGTGCCAGCAGTTCAGAGTTGAACACTGAAGCTTTCTTT | CASSSELNTEAFF
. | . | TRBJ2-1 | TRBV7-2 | TGTGCTAGCAGCTTAGCGGCGTTGATGGGCAATGAGCAGTTCTTC | CASSLAALMGNEQFF
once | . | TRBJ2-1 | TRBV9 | TGTGCCAGCAGCCCCTTGGGGGTCGGTACCTCGGGAGAGCAGTTCTTC | CASSPLGVGTSGEQFF
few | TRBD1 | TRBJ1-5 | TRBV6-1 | TGTGCCAGCAGTAGCTACAGGGGTCAGCCCCAGCATTTT | CASSSYRGQPQHF
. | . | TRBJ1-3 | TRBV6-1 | TGTGCCAGCAGCCGGACAGAGGGAAACACCATATATTTT | CASSRTEGNTIYF
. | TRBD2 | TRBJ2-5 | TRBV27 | TGTGCCAGCAGTCCACGGGGGGGCGAGGATGAGACCCAGTACTTC | CASSPRGGEDETQYF
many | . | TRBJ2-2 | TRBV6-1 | TGTGCCAGCAGTGAACAAGTTGCAGGGCTCACCGGGGAGCTGTTTTTT | CASSEQVAGLTGELFF
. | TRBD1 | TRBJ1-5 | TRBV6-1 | TGTGCCAGCAGACTGGGACAGATGAGCAATCAGCCCCAGCATTTT | CASRLGQMSNQPQHF